This T cell receptor beta chain was sequenced in a study of cytomegalovirus exposure and HLA in healthy donors. Study-wide points: The only immune exposure information that was available was CMV serostatus. The majority of CMV-associated TCR beta chains were reported as apparently HLA-restricted in a later analysis. A later analysis linked a missense variant in DCLRE1C to the trimming of TCR beta V and J genes. A few of the chains that were CMV-associated were confirmed in vitro to be specific for CMV antigens.

Turning to this clone: Its antigen remains unidentified.

V was trimmed by 4 bases and J by 1 base, leaving 9 bases between them. Germline lookup yields CDR1 SGHKS and CDR2 YYEKEE (reference sequence). The CDR3 runs to 13 residues. A multiplex PCR was run with 60 Vbeta primers and 13 Jbeta primers. Clones were sequenced by immunoSEQ multiplex PCR, and TCRdb holds only the in-frame ones, with some missing. The table records 130,000 or so clones, less than 85% of them present only once. The source material was PBMCs. This clonotype was obtained from a man younger than 30 in good health and CMV-seropositive. V is TRBV5-5 and J is TRBJ2-7, with D perhaps TRBD1 (7 bases). The CDR3 loop is CASSAGQSYEQYF. As DNA, the CDR3 is TGTGCCAGCAGCGCGGGACAGTCCTACGAGCAGTACTTC.